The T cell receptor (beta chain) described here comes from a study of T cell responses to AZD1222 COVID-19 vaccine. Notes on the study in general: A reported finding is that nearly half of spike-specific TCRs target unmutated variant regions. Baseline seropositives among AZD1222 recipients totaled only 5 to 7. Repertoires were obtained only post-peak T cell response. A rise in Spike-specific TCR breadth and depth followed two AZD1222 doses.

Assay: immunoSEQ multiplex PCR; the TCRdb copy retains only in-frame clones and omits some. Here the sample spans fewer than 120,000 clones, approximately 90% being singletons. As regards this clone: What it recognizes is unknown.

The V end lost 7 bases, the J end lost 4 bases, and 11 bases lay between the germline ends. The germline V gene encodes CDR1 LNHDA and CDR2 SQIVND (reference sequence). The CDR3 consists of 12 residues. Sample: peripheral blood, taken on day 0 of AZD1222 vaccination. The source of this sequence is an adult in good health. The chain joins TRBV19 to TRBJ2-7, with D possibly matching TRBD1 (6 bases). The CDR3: CASMGHRYEQYF. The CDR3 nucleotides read TGTGCCAGTATGGGACATCGATACGAGCAGTACTTC. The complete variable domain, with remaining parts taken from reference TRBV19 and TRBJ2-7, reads DGGITQSPKYLFRKEGQNVTLSCEQNLNHDAMYWYRQDPGQGLRLIYYSQIVNDFQKGDIAEGYSVSREKKESFPLTVTSAQKNPTAFYLCASMGHRYEQYFGPGTRLTVT.